This T cell receptor (beta chain) was recovered during a study of CD4 T cells in relation to SARS-CoV-2 and coronaviruses. Assay used: immunoSEQ multiplex PCR; TCRdb lists only in-frame clones, some missing. Of some 43,000 clones listed, over 75% are singletons. This clone was observed a handful of times. The antigen is undetermined. Study-level results: Pre-pandemic and post-infection samples never came from the same donor.

Trimming cost V 7 bases and J 8 bases, with 15 bases left between them. The CDR3 is made up of 13 amino acids. Germline CDR1 is SNHLY and CDR2 is FYNNEI. Sorted naive or memory CD4+ cells met CEF peptides for over 9 days. Sequenced material: naive CD4+ T cells from PBMCs, cultured in vitro. Subset: naive CD4+ T cells isolated by negative enrichment. This receptor was taken from an adult with COVID-19. The rearrangement links TRBV2 to TRBJ2-1; D not resolved. The CDR3 DNA reads TGTGCCAGCACTACCGAGAGCTCGGATGAGCAGTTCTTC. It codes for CASTTESSDEQFF.